One sample yielded the 2 T cell receptor beta chains listed below, sequenced in a study of metastatic and nonmetastatic thyroid tumors. TCRdb reprocessed the PCR reads via MiXCR. The sample records tens of thousands of clones, roughly 24% being singletons. Before thyroid surgery, none of the patients had received any treatment. The sequencing input was blood. Source of these receptors: a female donor with papillary thyroid cancer or a benign thyroid nodule (not recorded which). Some clones in this sample may be carry-over from other donors' samples.

The sample holds many counts of this clone. The rearrangement uses TRBV9 and TRBJ2-2; D not certain. Germline CDR1 reads SGDLS; CDR2 reads YYNGEE. The length of the CDR3 is 15 residues. Trimming took off 4 bases at V and 6 bases at J, with 16 bases between the two ends. CDR3: CASSPNQGPAGELFF. DNA of the CDR3: TGTGCCAGCAGCCCGAATCAAGGGCCGGCCGGGGAGCTGTTTTTT.

Turning to this clone: The junction and the germline gene differ at one end; a read error may be behind it. The chain combines TRBV20-1 with TRBJ1-6; 8 bases line up with TRBD1. Germline lookup yields CDR1 DFQATT and CDR2 SNEGSKA (reference sequence). The CDR3 contains 17 residues. The CDR3 protein is CSARDPRTGMANSPLNF. Written as DNA, the CDR3 is TGCAGTGCAAGAGATCCCCGGACAGGGATGGCTAATTCACCCCTGAACTTT.